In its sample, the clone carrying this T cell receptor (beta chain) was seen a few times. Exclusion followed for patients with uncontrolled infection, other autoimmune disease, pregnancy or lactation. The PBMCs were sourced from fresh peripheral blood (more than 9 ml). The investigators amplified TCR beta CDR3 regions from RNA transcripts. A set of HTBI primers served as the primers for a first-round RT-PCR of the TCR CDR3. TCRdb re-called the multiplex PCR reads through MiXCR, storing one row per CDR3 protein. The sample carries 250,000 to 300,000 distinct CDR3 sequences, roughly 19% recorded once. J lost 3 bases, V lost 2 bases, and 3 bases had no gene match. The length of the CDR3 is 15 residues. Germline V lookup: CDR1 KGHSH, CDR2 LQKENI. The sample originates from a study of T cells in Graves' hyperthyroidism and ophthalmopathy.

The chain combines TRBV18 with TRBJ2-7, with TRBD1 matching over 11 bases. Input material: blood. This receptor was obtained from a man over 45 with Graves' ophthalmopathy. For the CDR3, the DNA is TGTGCCAGCTCACCAGCTGGGACAGGGGGCTACGAGCAGTACTTC. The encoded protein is CASSPAGTGGYEQYF.